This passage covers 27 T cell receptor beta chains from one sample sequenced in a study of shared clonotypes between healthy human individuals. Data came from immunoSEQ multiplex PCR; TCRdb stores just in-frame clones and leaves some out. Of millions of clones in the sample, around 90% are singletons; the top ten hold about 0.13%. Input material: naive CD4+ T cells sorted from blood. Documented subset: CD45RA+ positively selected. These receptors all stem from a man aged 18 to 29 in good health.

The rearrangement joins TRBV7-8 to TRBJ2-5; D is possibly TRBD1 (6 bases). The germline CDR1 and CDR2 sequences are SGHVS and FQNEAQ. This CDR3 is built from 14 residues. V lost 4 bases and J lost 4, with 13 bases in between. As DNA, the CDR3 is TGTGCCAGCAGCTCGGACAGAGAGGGAGAGACCCAGTACTTC. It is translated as CASSSDREGETQYF.

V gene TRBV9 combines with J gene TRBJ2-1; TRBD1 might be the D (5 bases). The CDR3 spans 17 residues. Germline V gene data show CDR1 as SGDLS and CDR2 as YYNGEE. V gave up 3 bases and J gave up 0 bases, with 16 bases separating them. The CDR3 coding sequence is TGTGCCAGCAGCGAAGGGGCAGGGCCGAGCTCCTACAATGAGCAGTTCTTC. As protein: CASSEGAGPSSYNEQFF.

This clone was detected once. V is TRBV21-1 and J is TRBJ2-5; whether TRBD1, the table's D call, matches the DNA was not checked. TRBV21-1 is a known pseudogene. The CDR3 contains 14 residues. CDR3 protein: CASSKGGSWETQYF. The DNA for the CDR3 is TGTGCCAGCAGCAAAGGGGGCTCCTGGGAGACCCAGTACTTC.

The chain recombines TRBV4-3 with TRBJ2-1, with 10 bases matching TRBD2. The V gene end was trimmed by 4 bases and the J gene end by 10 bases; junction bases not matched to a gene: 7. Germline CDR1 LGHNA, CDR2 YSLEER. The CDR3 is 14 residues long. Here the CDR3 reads CASSLKGAGGEQFF. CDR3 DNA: TGCGCCAGCAGCCTCAAGGGAGCGGGAGGGGAGCAGTTCTTC.

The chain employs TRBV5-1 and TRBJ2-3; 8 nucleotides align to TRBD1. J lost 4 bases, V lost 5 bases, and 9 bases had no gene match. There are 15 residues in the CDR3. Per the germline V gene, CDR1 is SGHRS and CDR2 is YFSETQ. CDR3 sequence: CASSSAGGSADTQYF. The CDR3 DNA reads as TGCGCCAGCAGTTCGGCAGGGGGCTCCGCAGATACGCAGTATTTT. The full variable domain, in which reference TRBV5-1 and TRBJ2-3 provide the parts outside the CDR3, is KAGVTQTPRYLIKTRGQQVTLSCSPISGHRSVSWYQQTPGQGLQFLFEYFSETQRNKGNFPGRFSGRQFSNSRSEMNVSTLELGDSALYLCASSSAGGSADTQYFGPGTRLTVL.

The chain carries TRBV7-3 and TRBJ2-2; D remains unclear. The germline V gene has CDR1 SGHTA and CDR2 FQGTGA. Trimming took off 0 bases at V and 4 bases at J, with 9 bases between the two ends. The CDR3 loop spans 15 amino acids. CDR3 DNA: TGTGCCAGCAGCTTAACGGCCAGATTCACCGGGGAGCTGTTTTTT. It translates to CASSLTARFTGELFF.

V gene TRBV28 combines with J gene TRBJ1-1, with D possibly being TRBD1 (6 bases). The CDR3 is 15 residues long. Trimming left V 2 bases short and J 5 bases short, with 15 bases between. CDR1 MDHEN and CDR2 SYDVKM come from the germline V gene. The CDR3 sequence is CASSLVGGRETEAFF. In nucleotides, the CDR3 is TGTGCCAGCAGTTTAGTTGGGGGGCGTGAGACTGAAGCTTTCTTT.

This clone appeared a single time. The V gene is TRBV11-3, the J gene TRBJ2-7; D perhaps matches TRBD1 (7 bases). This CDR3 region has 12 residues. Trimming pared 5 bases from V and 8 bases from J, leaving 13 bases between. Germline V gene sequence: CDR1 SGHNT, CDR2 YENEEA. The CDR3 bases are TGTGCCAGCAGCCTCCAGGGGGGACAGCAGTACTTC. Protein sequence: CASSLQGGQQYF.

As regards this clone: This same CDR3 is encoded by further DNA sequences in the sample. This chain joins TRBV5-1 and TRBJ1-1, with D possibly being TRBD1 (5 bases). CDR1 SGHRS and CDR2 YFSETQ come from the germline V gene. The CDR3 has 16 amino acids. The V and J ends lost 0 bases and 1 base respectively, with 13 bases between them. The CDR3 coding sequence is TGCGCCAGCAGCTTGGTGCAGGGAAGGGGGAACACTGAAGCTTTCTTT. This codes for CASSLVQGRGNTEAFF.

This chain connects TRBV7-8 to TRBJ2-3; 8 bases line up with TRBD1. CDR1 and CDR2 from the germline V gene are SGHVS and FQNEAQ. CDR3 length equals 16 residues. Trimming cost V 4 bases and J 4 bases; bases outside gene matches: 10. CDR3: CASSSGTGKVSDTQYF. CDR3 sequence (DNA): TGTGCCAGCAGCTCCGGGACAGGAAAAGTTTCAGATACGCAGTATTTT.

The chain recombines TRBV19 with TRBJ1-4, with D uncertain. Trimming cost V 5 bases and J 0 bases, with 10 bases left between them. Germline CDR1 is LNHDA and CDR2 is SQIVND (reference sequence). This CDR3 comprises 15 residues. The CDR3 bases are TGTGCCAGTAGTGACATCCCCACAACTAATGAAAAACTGTTTTTT. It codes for CASSDIPTTNEKLFF. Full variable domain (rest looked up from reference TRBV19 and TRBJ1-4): DGGITQSPKYLFRKEGQNVTLSCEQNLNHDAMYWYRQDPGQGLRLIYYSQIVNDFQKGDIAEGYSVSREKKESFPLTVTSAQKNPTAFYLCASSDIPTTNEKLFFGSGTQLSVL.

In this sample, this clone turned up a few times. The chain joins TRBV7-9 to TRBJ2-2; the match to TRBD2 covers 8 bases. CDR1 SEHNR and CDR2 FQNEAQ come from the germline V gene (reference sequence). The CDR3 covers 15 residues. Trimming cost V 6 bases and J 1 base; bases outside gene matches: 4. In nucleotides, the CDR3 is TGTGCCAGCAGAGTAGCGGGAATGAACACCGGGGAGCTGTTTTTT. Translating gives CASRVAGMNTGELFF.

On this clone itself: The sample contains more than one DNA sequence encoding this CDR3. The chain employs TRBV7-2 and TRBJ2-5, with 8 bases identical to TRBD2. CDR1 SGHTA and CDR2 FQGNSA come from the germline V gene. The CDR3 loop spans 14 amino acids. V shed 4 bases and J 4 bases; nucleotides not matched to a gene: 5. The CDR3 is CASSSSGGRETQYF. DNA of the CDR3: TGTGCCAGCAGCTCAAGCGGGGGAAGAGAGACCCAGTACTTC.

The chain's CDR3 is CASSILASEQFF. CDR3 in DNA: TGTGCCAGCAGCATCCTGGCGAGTGAGCAGTTCTTC. The chain joins TRBV7-9 to TRBJ2-1; no firm D call. CDR1 and CDR2 from the germline V gene are SEHNR and FQNEAQ (reference sequence). Trimming stripped 5 bases from V and 9 bases from J, with 11 bases between. The CDR3 sequence is 12 residues long. Together with reference TRBV7-9 and TRBJ2-1, the CDR3 gives the full variable domain: DTGVSQNPRHKITKRGQNVTFRCDPISEHNRLYWYRQTLGQGPEFLTYFQNEAQLEKSRLLSDRFSAERPKGSFSTLEIQRTEQGDSAMYLCASSILASEQFFGPGTRLTVL.

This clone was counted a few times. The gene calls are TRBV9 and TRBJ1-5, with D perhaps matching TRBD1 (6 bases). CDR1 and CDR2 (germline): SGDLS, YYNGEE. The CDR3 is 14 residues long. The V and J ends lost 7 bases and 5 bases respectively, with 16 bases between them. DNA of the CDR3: TGTGCCAGCGGCGGGGGGCTGGGGGATCAGCCCCAGCATTTT. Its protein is CASGGGLGDQPQHF.

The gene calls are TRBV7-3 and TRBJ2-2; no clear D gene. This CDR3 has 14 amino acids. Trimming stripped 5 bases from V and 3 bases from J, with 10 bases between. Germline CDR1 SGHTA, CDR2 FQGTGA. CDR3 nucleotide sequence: TGTGCCAGCAGCCCCGACGGCTACACCGGGGAGCTGTTTTTT. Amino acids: CASSPDGYTGELFF. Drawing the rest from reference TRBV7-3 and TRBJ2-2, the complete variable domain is GAGVSQTPSNKVTEKGKYVELRCDPISGHTALYWYRQSLGQGPEFLIYFQGTGAADDSGLPNDRFFAVRPEGSVSTLKIQRTERGDSAVYLCASSPDGYTGELFFGEGSRLTVL.

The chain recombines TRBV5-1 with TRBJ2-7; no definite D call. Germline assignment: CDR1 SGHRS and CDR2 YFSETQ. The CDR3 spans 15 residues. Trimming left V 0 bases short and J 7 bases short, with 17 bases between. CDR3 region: CASSLGARTTEEQYF. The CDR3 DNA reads TGCGCCAGCAGCTTGGGGGCACGTACTACAGAGGAGCAGTACTTC.

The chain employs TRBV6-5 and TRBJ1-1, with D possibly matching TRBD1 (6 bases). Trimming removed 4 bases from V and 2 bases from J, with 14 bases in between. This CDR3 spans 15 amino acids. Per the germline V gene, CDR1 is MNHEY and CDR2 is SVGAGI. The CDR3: CASSSAGELNTEAFF. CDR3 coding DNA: TGTGCCAGCAGTTCAGCAGGGGAGCTCAACACTGAAGCTTTCTTT.

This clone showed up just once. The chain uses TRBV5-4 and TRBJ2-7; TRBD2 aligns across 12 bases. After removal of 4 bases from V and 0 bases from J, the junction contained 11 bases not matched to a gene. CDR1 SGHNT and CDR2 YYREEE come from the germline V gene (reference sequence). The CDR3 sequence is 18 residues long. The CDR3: CASSPGLAGRTLSYEQYF. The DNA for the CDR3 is TGTGCCAGCAGCCCGGGACTAGCGGGTCGTACCCTCTCCTACGAGCAGTACTTC.

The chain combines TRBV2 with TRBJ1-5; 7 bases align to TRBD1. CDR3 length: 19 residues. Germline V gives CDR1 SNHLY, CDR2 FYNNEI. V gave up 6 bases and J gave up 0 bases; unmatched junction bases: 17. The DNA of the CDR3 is TGTGCCAGCAGCTTGGAGATAGAGACAGGGCCATATAGCAATCAGCCCCAGCATTTT. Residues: CASSLEIETGPYSNQPQHF. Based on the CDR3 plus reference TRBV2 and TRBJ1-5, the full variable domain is EPEVTQTPSHQVTQMGQEVILRCVPISNHLYFYWYRQILGQKVEFLVSFYNNEISEKSEIFDDQFSVERPDGSNFTLKIRSTKLEDSAMYFCASSLEIETGPYSNQPQHFGDGTRLSIL.

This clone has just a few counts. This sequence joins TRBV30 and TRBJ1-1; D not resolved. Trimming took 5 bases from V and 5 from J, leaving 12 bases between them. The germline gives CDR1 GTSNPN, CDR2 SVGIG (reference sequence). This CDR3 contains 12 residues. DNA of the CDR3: TGTGCCTGGGGAGGGTTAGGGACTGAAGCTTTCTTT. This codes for CAWGGLGTEAFF.

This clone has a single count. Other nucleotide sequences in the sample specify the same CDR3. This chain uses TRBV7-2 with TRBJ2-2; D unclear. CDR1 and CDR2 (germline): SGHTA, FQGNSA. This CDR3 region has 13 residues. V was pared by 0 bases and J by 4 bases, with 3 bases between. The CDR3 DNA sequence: TGTGCCAGCAGCTTAGCCCGCACCGGGGAGCTGTTTTTT. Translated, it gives CASSLARTGELFF.

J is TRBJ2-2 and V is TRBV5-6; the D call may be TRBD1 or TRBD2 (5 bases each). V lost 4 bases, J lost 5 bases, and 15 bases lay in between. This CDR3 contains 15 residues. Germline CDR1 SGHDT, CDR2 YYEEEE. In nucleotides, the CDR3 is TGTGCCAGCAGCAGGGGAGACACTCATACCGGGGAGCTGTTTTTT. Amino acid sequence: CASSRGDTHTGELFF.

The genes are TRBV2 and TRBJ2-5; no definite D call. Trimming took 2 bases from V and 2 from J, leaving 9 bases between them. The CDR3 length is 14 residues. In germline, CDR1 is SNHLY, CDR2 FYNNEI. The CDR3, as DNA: TGTGCCAGCAGTGAATTCCCCAATCAAGAGACCCAGTACTTC. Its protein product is CASSEFPNQETQYF.

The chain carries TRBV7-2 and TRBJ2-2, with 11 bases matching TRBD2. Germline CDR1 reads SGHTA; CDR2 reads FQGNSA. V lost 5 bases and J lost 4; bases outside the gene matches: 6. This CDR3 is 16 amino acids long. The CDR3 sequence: CASSPSGGPSTGELFF. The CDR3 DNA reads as TGTGCCAGCAGCCCTAGCGGGGGGCCGAGCACCGGGGAGCTGTTTTTT. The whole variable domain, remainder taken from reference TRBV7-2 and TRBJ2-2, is GAGVSQSPSNKVTEKGKDVELRCDPISGHTALYWYRQSLGQGLEFLIYFQGNSAPDKSGLPSDRFSAERTGGSVSTLTIQRTQQEDSAVYLCASSPSGGPSTGELFFGEGSRLTVL.

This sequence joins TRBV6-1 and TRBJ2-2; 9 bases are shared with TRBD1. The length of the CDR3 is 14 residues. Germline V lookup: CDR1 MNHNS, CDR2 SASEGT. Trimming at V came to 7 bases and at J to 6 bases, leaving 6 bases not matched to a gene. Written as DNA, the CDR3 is TGTGCCAGCACTTTGGACAGGGGAGCCGGGGAGCTGTTTTTT. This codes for CASTLDRGAGELFF.

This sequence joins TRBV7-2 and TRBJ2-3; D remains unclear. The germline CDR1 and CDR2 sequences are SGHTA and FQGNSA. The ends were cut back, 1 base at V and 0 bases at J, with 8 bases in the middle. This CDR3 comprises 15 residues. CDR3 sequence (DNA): TGTGCCAGCAGCTTAGGTCCCAGAAGCACAGATACGCAGTATTTT. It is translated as CASSLGPRSTDTQYF.